This TCR beta chain was captured by sequencing in a study of cytomegalovirus exposure and HLA in healthy donors. Study-wide results and limits: A later analysis found most CMV-associated TCR beta chains apparently HLA-restricted. Most TCR beta V segments were productive about 90% or about 30% of the time in an earlier analysis. TCR beta V- and J-gene trimming, according to a later analysis, was linked to a missense DCLRE1C variant.

PCR amplification relied on 60 Vbeta primers (plus 13 Jbeta primers). Original data processing: The count from a later analysis was tens of millions of unique TCR beta chains, 9 million to 12 million of them shared. Profiled with immunoSEQ multiplex PCR; TCRdb holds only in-frame clones, not every one. D and trimming were read from the DNA, whereas the V and J calls and clone size are those reported in that table. The repertoire includes some 100,000 clones, approximately 78% of them detected once, and about 4.6% sits in the top ten. Notes on this clone: No antigen is known for it.

The CDR3 covers 14 residues. CDR1 and CDR2 (germline): MNHNY, SVGAGI (reference sequence). Germline trimming cut 5 bases from V and 7 bases from J; bases unmatched to any gene: 4. The TCR sequence derives from a woman between 40 and 50 years old in good health and CMV-seropositive. Sample: PBMCs. This sequence joins TRBV6-6 and TRBJ2-1, with TRBD1 matching 11 bases. CDR3 nucleotides: TGTGCCAGCAGTCACCGGGACAGGGGGAATGAGCAGTTCTTC. Translating gives CASSHRDRGNEQFF.